The 4 T cell receptor beta chains below come from one sample, sequenced in a study of immune evolution from preneoplasia to lung adenocarcinoma. This table comes from immunoSEQ multiplex PCR, and its TCRdb copy is limited to in-frame clones, with some not included. The sample includes some 16,000 clones, 75% to 90% of them seen just once. Sequencing was carried out using FFPE invasive lung adenocarcinoma tissue. The receptor source for this set is a person aged 70 to 85 with invasive lung adenocarcinoma.

This rearrangement joins TRBV27 to TRBJ2-1, with D possibly TRBD1 on 8 matching bases. This CDR3 is built from 16 residues. Trimming took off 5 bases at V and 4 bases at J, with 18 bases between the two ends. From germline, CDR1 is MNHEY and CDR2 SMNVEV (reference sequence). CDR3 DNA sequence: TGTGCCAGCAGTCCCAGGACAGGGAGGGGTTACAATGAGCAGTTCTTC. This sequence encodes CASSPRTGRGYNEQFF.

With regard to this clone: Germline is not matched at one junction end, which may reflect a read error. The rearrangement joins TRBV28 to TRBJ1-1; D remains ambiguous. The V gene's germline CDR1 is MDHEN and CDR2 SYDVKM. CDR3 length: 12 residues. CDR3 bases: TGTGCCCGCAGAGGAGATTACACTGAAGCTTTCTTT. This codes for CARRGDYTEAFF.

This clone was counted once. This chain connects TRBV19 to TRBJ2-2, with TRBD1 identical over 10 bases. J gave up 7 bases and V 4 bases, and 6 bases lay outside the gene matches. This CDR3 contains 15 residues. Looked up from germline, CDR1 is LNHDA and CDR2 is SQIVND (reference sequence). The CDR3 DNA follows: TGTGCCAGTAGTACTCGACAGGGGGCATACGGGGAGCTGTTTTTT. This translates into CASSTRQGAYGELFF.

This chain joins TRBV5-6 and TRBJ2-7, with unresolved D. The V end was cut by 0 bases, the J end by 2 bases, with 0 bases between. Germline assignment: CDR1 SGHDT and CDR2 YYEEEE. This CDR3 spans 11 amino acids. The DNA for the CDR3 is TGTGCCAGCAGCTTGGCCTACGAGCAGTACTTC. This codes for CASSLAYEQYF.